This T cell receptor (beta chain) was recovered during a study of vaccination and CD4 T cells after COVID-19. Study-wide context: Median time from COVID diagnosis to post-COVID sampling was more than 95 days (35 to 161). Control wells got either CEFX epitopes, HIV-1 Nef peptides, or no peptide at all.

The assay that was used to sequence DNA from cultured CD4+ T cells was the Oncomine TCR Beta short-read assay. Using the QIAamp micro DNA kit, genomic DNA was extracted from the CD4+ T cells that had been cultured. A single record per CDR3 protein comes from TCRdb applying MiXCR to the PCR reads. The sample carries about 20,000 distinct CDR3 sequences, around 50% recorded once. Treatment indicated: roughly 11-day PBMC culture with coronavirus spike peptide pools or control peptides (ViraFEST assay). With fresh IL-2 medium, half the medium was replaced on days 3 and 7. The CDR3 covers 15 residues. Germline values: CDR1 MNHEY, CDR2 SMNVEV (reference sequence). V gave up 5 bases and J gave up 0 bases, with 14 bases separating them. In the case of this clonotype: Its antigen is not identified.

This chain uses TRBV27 with TRBJ2-7; D remains ambiguous. Sequencing used CD4+ T cells from blood, cultured in vitro. The clonotype comes from a human donor who had recovered from COVID-19. The CDR3 DNA is TGTGCCAGCAGTCTATTCGCCCTAGACTCCTACGAGCAGTACTTC. Protein sequence: CASSLFALDSYEQYF.